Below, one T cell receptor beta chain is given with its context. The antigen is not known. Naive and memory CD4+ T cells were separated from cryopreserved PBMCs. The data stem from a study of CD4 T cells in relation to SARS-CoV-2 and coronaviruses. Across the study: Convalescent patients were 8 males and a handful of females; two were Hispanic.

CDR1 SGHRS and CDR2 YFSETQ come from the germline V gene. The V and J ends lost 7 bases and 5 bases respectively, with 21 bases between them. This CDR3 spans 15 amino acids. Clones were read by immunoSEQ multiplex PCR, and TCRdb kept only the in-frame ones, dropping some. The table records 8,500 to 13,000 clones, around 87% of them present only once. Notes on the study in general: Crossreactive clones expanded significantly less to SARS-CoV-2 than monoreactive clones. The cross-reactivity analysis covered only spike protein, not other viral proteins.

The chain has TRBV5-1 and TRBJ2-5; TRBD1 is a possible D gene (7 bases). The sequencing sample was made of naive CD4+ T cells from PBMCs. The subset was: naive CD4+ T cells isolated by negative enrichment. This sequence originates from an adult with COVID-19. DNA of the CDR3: TGCGCCAGCGGCGATACAGGGGTAGGAGGGGAGACCCAGTACTTC. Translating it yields CASGDTGVGGETQYF.